Listed here are 32 T cell receptor beta chains from one sample, sequenced in a study of naive and memory T cell subsets. The beta constant-region primer was an equimolar mix of two oligonucleotides covering TRBC1 and TRBC2. TCRdb re-called the UMI-ligation and nested PCR reads with MiXCR, one entry per CDR3 protein. Among around 160,000 distinct CDR3 sequences listed, approximately 15% were seen once. The source material was naive CD4+ T cells from blood. The source is a human donor in good health.

This clonotype was detected only a few times. The rearrangement links TRBV4-1 to TRBJ1-5; D is unclear. The CDR3 is made up of 14 amino acids. The germline V gene encodes CDR1 MGHRA and CDR2 YSYEKL. The V end lost 2 bases, the J end lost 4 bases, and 9 bases lay between the germline ends. The DNA for the CDR3 is TGCGCCAGCAGCCAAAAACAGTTAAATCAGCCCCAGCATTTT. This encodes CASSQKQLNQPQHF.

Only a few counts were recorded for this clonotype. The rearrangement joins TRBV30 to TRBJ2-1; 13 bases agree with TRBD2. In germline, CDR1 is GTSNPN, CDR2 SVGIG (reference sequence). CDR3 size: 13 residues. V gave up 5 bases and J gave up 7 bases; unmatched junction bases: 2. The CDR3 spells CAWGLAGVNEQFF. Written as DNA, the CDR3 is TGTGCCTGGGGACTAGCGGGGGTAAATGAGCAGTTCTTC.

This sequence joins TRBV29-1 and TRBJ2-3; D call uncertain. The V end was cut by 0 bases, the J end by 4 bases, with 5 bases between. CDR3 length equals 12 residues. Per the germline V gene, CDR1 is SQVTM and CDR2 is ANQGSEA. The CDR3 sequence: CSVEDQSDTQYF. The DNA for the CDR3 is TGCAGCGTTGAAGATCAGTCAGATACGCAGTATTTT.

The chain has TRBV11-2 and TRBJ1-1, with D unclear. The CDR3 sequence is 15 residues long. Trimming removed 5 bases from V and 1 base from J, with 14 bases in between. Germline V lookup: CDR1 SGHAT, CDR2 FQNNGV. CDR3 DNA sequence: TGTGCCAGCAGCCCATGGTCGGCCTCGAACACTGAAGCTTTCTTT. This sequence encodes CASSPWSASNTEAFF.

This clonotype was seen more than once but under ten times. This CDR3 is CASSSDPGLAGVVQYF. DNA of the CDR3: TGTGCCAGCAGCTCTGACCCGGGACTAGCGGGAGTCGTGCAGTACTTC. The chain combines TRBV7-2 with TRBJ2-7, with 14 bases that match TRBD2. V shed 4 bases and J 9 bases; nucleotides not matched to a gene: 11. Germline V gene lookup returns CDR1 SGHTA and CDR2 FQGNSA. The CDR3 is 16 residues long.

This clonotype has just one count. This rearrangement joins TRBV18 to TRBJ1-2; D remains unclear. Germline V gene sequence: CDR1 KGHSH, CDR2 LQKENI. The CDR3 has 14 residues. V was shortened by 0 bases and J by 4 bases, with 9 bases between the two germline ends. CDR3 sequence: CASSPPSEPYGYTF. DNA for the CDR3: TGTGCCAGCTCACCACCTTCGGAGCCCTATGGCTACACCTTC.

In this sample, this clonotype turned up a few times. The chain carries TRBV7-9 and TRBJ2-3, with a possible D match to TRBD2 (6 bases). Germline CDR1 and CDR2: SEHNR and FQNEAQ (reference sequence). The length of the CDR3 is 15 residues. V was pared by 4 bases and J by 2 bases, with 13 bases between. CDR3 nucleotide sequence: TGTGCCAGCAGCTCTAGGGACTGGTACACAGATACGCAGTATTTT. Protein product: CASSSRDWYTDTQYF.

The CDR3 protein is CASSPGGGTYEQYF. The DNA of the CDR3 is TGTGCCAGCTCACCCGGTGGCGGGACCTACGAGCAGTACTTC. The V gene is TRBV18, the J gene TRBJ2-7; TRBD2 is a possible D gene (6 bases). V lost 3 bases, J lost 2 bases, and 11 bases lay in between. The CDR3 runs 14 residues. Germline values: CDR1 KGHSH, CDR2 LQKENI. Supplemented by reference TRBV18 and TRBJ2-7, the full variable domain reads NAGVMQNPRHLVRRRGQEARLRCSPMKGHSHVYWYRQLPEEGLKFMVYLQKENIIDESGMPKERFSAEFPKEGPSILRIQQVVRGDSAAYFCASSPGGGTYEQYFGPGTRLTVT.

This clonotype occurred many times. V usage is TRBV6-5 and J usage is TRBJ1-2, with D possibly matching TRBD1 (5 bases). CDR1 and CDR2 (germline): MNHEY, SVGAGI. V gave up 7 bases and J gave up 3 bases, with 21 bases separating them. There are 16 residues in the CDR3. The CDR3 here is CASTNRGSGSDYGYTF. CDR3 sequence (DNA): TGTGCCAGCACCAATAGGGGTTCCGGCTCGGACTATGGCTACACCTTC.

The V and J genes are TRBV3-1 and TRBJ2-2; D call uncertain. CDR1 is LGHDT and CDR2 is YNNKEL in the germline V gene (reference sequence). The CDR3 contains 13 residues. Trimming left V 3 bases short and J 2 bases short, with 4 bases between. CDR3 residues: CASSQTNTGELFF. As DNA, the CDR3 is TGTGCCAGCAGCCAGACAAACACCGGGGAGCTGTTTTTT.

The sample holds one count of this clonotype. The V and J genes are TRBV7-2 and TRBJ2-1, with D hard to call. Germline CDR1 and CDR2: SGHTA and FQGNSA. The CDR3 contains 16 residues. V lost 1 base to trimming and J lost 2 bases, with 12 bases between them. Here the CDR3 DNA reads TGTGCCAGCAGCTTAGGAGGCGCGAGGACCTACAATGAGCAGTTCTTC. It yields the protein CASSLGGARTYNEQFF.

This chain connects TRBV3-1 to TRBJ2-3; 8 bases are a match to TRBD2. This CDR3 spans 16 amino acids. V shed 4 bases, J shed 2 bases, and the junction held 8 bases outside the gene matches. Germline loops: CDR1 LGHDT, CDR2 YNNKEL (reference sequence). The CDR3, as DNA: TGTGCCAGCAGCCCCAGCGGGAGCTTTGTCACAGATACGCAGTATTTT. Protein product: CASSPSGSFVTDTQYF.

In its sample, this clonotype was seen a few times. The chain links TRBV6-4 to TRBJ1-1; D perhaps matches TRBD1 (5 bases). Trimming stripped 5 bases from V and 2 bases from J, with 9 bases between. The CDR3 consists of 13 residues. The V gene's germline CDR1 is MRHNA and CDR2 SNTAGT. The CDR3 sequence: CASSRTYNTEAFF. The DNA of the CDR3 is TGTGCCAGCAGTCGGACATACAACACTGAAGCTTTCTTT.

This clonotype was observed a few times. This chain connects TRBV27 to TRBJ2-3; 7 positions agree with TRBD2. The CDR3 has 16 amino acids. With 5 bases clipped from V and 9 bases from J, the junction kept 17 bases outside the gene matches. Germline lookup yields CDR1 MNHEY and CDR2 SMNVEV (reference sequence). The CDR3 loop reads CASSPSGGLPSGTQYF. CDR3 sequence (DNA): TGTGCCAGCAGTCCTAGCGGAGGTCTTCCGTCGGGGACGCAGTATTTT.

In this sample, this clonotype turned up a few times. The chain links TRBV11-2 to TRBJ1-6; TRBD1 might be the D (5 bases). The CDR3 covers 18 residues. Per germline, CDR1 SGHAT and CDR2 FQNNGV. Trimming stripped 2 bases from V and 1 base from J, with 15 bases between. For the CDR3, the DNA is TGTGCCAGCAGCTTAAACTCAGGGAAATTTTCCTATAATTCACCCCTCCACTTT. Translation: CASSLNSGKFSYNSPLHF.

V and J are TRBV19 and TRBJ1-5; tentatively, D is TRBD1 (5 bases). The V end lost 3 bases, the J end lost 9 bases, and 12 bases lay between the germline ends. CDR1 and CDR2 from the germline V gene are LNHDA and SQIVND (reference sequence). The CDR3 covers 13 residues. CDR3 sequence: CASSMEGTGPQHF. The DNA for the CDR3 is TGTGCCAGTAGTATGGAGGGGACGGGGCCCCAGCATTTT.

This clonotype was detected only a few times. In nucleotides, the CDR3 is TGTGCCAGCAGCTACCAAGGGACTAGCGGGAGCGATGAGCAGTTCTTC. Its protein is CASSYQGTSGSDEQFF. The chain uses TRBV7-3 and TRBJ2-1; 14 bases fit TRBD2. The J segment lost 8 bases and the V segment lost 4 bases, leaving 7 bases of the junction unmatched. In germline, CDR1 is SGHTA, CDR2 FQGTGA. The CDR3 length is 16 residues.

This clonotype has a handful of counts. The chain recombines TRBV3-1 with TRBJ2-7; weak D call: TRBD1 (6 bases). V lost 1 base, J lost 5 bases, and 9 bases lay in between. Germline values: CDR1 LGHDT, CDR2 YNNKEL (reference sequence). CDR3 size: 13 residues. Here the CDR3 DNA reads TGTGCCAGCAGCCAAGCAGGGGTGGACGAGCAGTACTTC. The encoded protein is CASSQAGVDEQYF.

This clonotype came up a few times. V and J are TRBV18 and TRBJ2-3, with 10 bases identical to TRBD2. The CDR3 is 17 residues long. Trimming cost V 4 bases and J 1 base; bases outside gene matches: 8. The germline V gene has CDR1 KGHSH and CDR2 LQKENI. The CDR3 sequence: CASSQTLAGVGTDTQYF. CDR3 in DNA: TGTGCCAGCTCACAGACTCTAGCGGGAGTAGGCACAGATACGCAGTATTTT.

The rearrangement uses TRBV20-1 and TRBJ2-1; maybe TRBD1 (6 bases). Trimming shortened V by 5 bases and J by 5 bases, and 19 bases separated the two germline ends. The CDR3 covers 15 residues. The germline gives CDR1 DFQATT, CDR2 SNEGSKA (reference sequence). The CDR3 sequence: CSAATGFAGDNEQFF. The CDR3 region has the DNA TGCAGTGCTGCAACAGGGTTCGCGGGCGACAATGAGCAGTTCTTC.

The chain carries TRBV5-6 and TRBJ2-7, with a possible D match to TRBD2 (7 bases). From germline, CDR1 is SGHDT and CDR2 YYEEEE. V gave up 0 bases and J gave up 0 bases, with 13 bases separating them. The CDR3 runs to 16 residues. For the CDR3, the DNA is TGTGCCAGCAGCTTGGTGGGGGGGGCCGACTCCTACGAGCAGTACTTC. Encoded protein: CASSLVGGADSYEQYF.

The V call is TRBV7-2, the J call TRBJ1-1; D ambiguous. CDR1 is SGHTA and CDR2 is FQGNSA in the germline V gene. The CDR3 runs 12 residues. Deletions cut 6 bases from V and 9 bases from J, with 14 bases between. The CDR3 bases are TGTGCCAGCAGTTACCCTATGGCGAAAGCTTTCTTT. Translating it yields CASSYPMAKAFF.

This clonotype has a handful of counts. For the CDR3, the DNA is TGTGCCAGCAGGGCGGCGGGGTCAAGTGGAAACACCATATATTTT. This codes for CASRAAGSSGNTIYF. V usage is TRBV6-5 and J usage is TRBJ1-3; D is ambiguous. V gave up 6 bases and J gave up 3 bases, with 15 bases separating them. The germline gives CDR1 MNHEY, CDR2 SVGAGI. This CDR3 has 15 amino acids.

This chain links TRBV7-2 with TRBJ2-5; 13 positions match TRBD2. V lost 1 base and J lost 5; bases outside the gene matches: 4. Germline CDR1 SGHTA, CDR2 FQGNSA. This CDR3 contains 16 residues. The CDR3 reads CASSLVGLAGKETQYF. The CDR3 DNA reads as TGTGCCAGCAGCTTAGTGGGACTAGCGGGAAAGGAGACCCAGTACTTC.

The V call is TRBV3-1, the J call TRBJ1-4; TRBD1 might be the D (5 bases). V gave up 5 bases and J gave up 5 bases, with 12 bases separating them. This CDR3 is 14 amino acids long. CDR1 is LGHDT, CDR2 YNNKEL, per germline (reference sequence). This CDR3 is CASSIRDGNEKLFF. CDR3 DNA sequence: TGTGCCAGCAGCATCCGGGACGGAAATGAAAAACTGTTTTTT.

The chain recombines TRBV7-3 with TRBJ1-1; TRBD1 matches 7 bases. The CDR3 spans 14 residues. CDR1 and CDR2 from the germline V gene are SGHTA and FQGTGA. Trimming took 2 bases from V and 4 from J; bases not matched to a gene: 4. In DNA, the CDR3 is TGTGCCAGCAGCTTATTTGCAGGGGGCACTGAAGCTTTCTTT. Translating it yields CASSLFAGGTEAFF. The full variable domain, with the rest looked up from reference TRBV7-3 and TRBJ1-1, is GAGVSQTPSNKVTEKGKYVELRCDPISGHTALYWYRQSLGQGPEFLIYFQGTGAADDSGLPNDRFFAVRPEGSVSTLKIQRTERGDSAVYLCASSLFAGGTEAFFGQGTRLTVV.

There are a few counts of this clonotype. The rearrangement joins TRBV19 to TRBJ2-1; possibly TRBD2 for D (5 bases). Trimming stripped 2 bases from V and 0 bases from J, with 8 bases between. Germline V gene lookup returns CDR1 LNHDA and CDR2 SQIVND (reference sequence). The CDR3 runs to 15 residues. The CDR3 coding sequence is TGTGCCAGTAGTATACCGGGATCCTCCTACAATGAGCAGTTCTTC. This encodes CASSIPGSSYNEQFF.

The chain joins TRBV29-1 to TRBJ1-1; D is ambiguous. CDR1 is SQVTM and CDR2 is ANQGSEA in the germline V gene. The CDR3 has 13 residues. The V end was cut by 1 base, the J end by 0 bases, with 6 bases between. The CDR3 nucleotides read TGCAGCGTTGAAGGGCAGGTGAACACTGAAGCTTTCTTT. Residues: CSVEGQVNTEAFF.

This chain joins TRBV29-1 and TRBJ2-1; D is uncertain. This CDR3 is built from 13 residues. V lost 4 bases to trimming and J lost 0 bases, with 7 bases between them. Germline CDR1 reads SQVTM; CDR2 reads ANQGSEA. For the CDR3, the DNA is TGCAGCGTTGTGGCGGACTCCTACAATGAGCAGTTCTTC. Its protein is CSVVADSYNEQFF.

The rearrangement uses TRBV20-1 and TRBJ2-2, with 7 bases that match TRBD2. In germline, CDR1 is DFQATT, CDR2 SNEGSKA (reference sequence). This CDR3 region has 13 residues. V was clipped by 6 bases and J by 4 bases; unmatched bases: 5. The CDR3 is CSAPGLTTGELFF. The DNA of the CDR3 is TGCAGTGCCCCGGGACTAACCACCGGGGAGCTGTTTTTT.

This clonotype was found a few times. The J gene is TRBJ2-7, the V gene TRBV10-3; possibly TRBD1 for D (5 bases). Germline V CDR1 and CDR2: ENHRY, SYGVKD. CDR3 length equals 15 residues. V was pared by 4 bases and J by 0 bases, with 13 bases between. The CDR3 nucleotides read TGTGCCATCAGTGGAGGATCCAGGGTCTCCTACGAGCAGTACTTC. Amino acids: CAISGGSRVSYEQYF.

The table lists this clonotype with a few counts. The chain employs TRBV10-3 and TRBJ1-3; D not resolved. The CDR3 has 12 amino acids. Germline V gene sequence: CDR1 ENHRY, CDR2 SYGVKD. Deletions cut 8 bases from V and 4 bases from J, with 9 bases between. In DNA form, the CDR3 reads TGTGCCATCGAGACGTCCGGAAACACCATATATTTT. It codes for CAIETSGNTIYF.